This TCR beta chain emerged from a study of control samples from healthy donors and cancer patients. This CDR3 is built from 15 residues. Trimming took 1 base from V and 9 from J, leaving 13 bases between them. CDR1 and CDR2 (germline): SGHNT, YENEEA. TCRdb keeps only in-frame clones here, not all; method: immunoSEQ multiplex PCR. The sample shows 85,000 to 120,000 clones, about 90% of them seen only once. V usage is TRBV11-3 and J usage is TRBJ1-6; no definite D call. The source of this sequence is a woman in her late teens or twenties in good health. The sequencing input was blood. The CDR3 protein is CASSLVRRQGSPLHF. The CDR3 nucleotides read TGTGCCAGCAGCTTAGTCCGACGACAAGGTTCACCCCTCCACTTT.